Each of the 24 T cell receptor beta chains below was sequenced from the same sample in a study of blood T cells in healthy people across ages. Then a second PCR, running roughly 6 to 11 cycles, was carried out with a sample-barcoded 5' primer and a J-beta primer mix. MiXCR, applied by TCRdb to the 5' RACE reads, yields one record per CDR3 protein. The sample contains more than 1,000,000 distinct CDR3 sequences, 20% to 25% of which appear only once. Another study also made use of these data, one on T cells of mothers and their children.

The sequencing sample was made of blood. These receptors were collected from a girl aged 2 to 10 in good health.

In DNA form, the CDR3 reads TGCGCCAGCAGGCCAGCCCTAAATAGCAATCAGCCCCAGCATTTT. Its protein is CASRPALNSNQPQHF. This rearrangement joins TRBV5-1 to TRBJ1-5; D is uncertain. V was shortened by 5 bases and J by 0 bases, with 12 bases between the two germline ends. Per germline, CDR1 SGHRS and CDR2 YFSETQ. This CDR3 contains 15 residues.

This chain links TRBV2 with TRBJ2-3, with a weak D call TRBD2 (6 bases). CDR1 is SNHLY and CDR2 is FYNNEI in the germline V gene. The CDR3 contains 15 residues. V lost 1 base, J lost 6 bases, and 14 bases lay in between. In DNA form, the CDR3 reads TGTGCCAGCAGTGAAGTCTGGGGGGTTTCGGATACGCAGTATTTT. Translation: CASSEVWGVSDTQYF.

This chain joins TRBV10-3 and TRBJ1-4; 10 bases are a match to TRBD1. With 10 bases clipped from V and 8 bases from J, the junction kept 10 bases outside the gene matches. CDR3 length: 14 amino acids. Germline assignment: CDR1 ENHRY and CDR2 SYGVKD. As DNA, the CDR3 is TGTGCCACCGCACCGGGACAGGGGAGGGAAAAACTGTTTTTT. As protein: CATAPGQGREKLFF.

This clonotype showed up just a few times. The CDR3 bases are TGTGCCAGCAGTTTAGGGGGGTACAGCATTCAGTACTTC. This codes for CASSLGGYSIQYF. V is TRBV12-3 or TRBV12-4 and J is TRBJ2-4; the D gene could be TRBD1 or TRBD2 (5 bases each). The CDR3 has 13 residues. V was trimmed by 1 base and J by 9 bases, leaving 10 bases between them.

The chain joins TRBV7-9 to TRBJ2-2; tentatively, D is TRBD2 (6 bases). The CDR3 has 12 residues. In germline, CDR1 is SEHNR, CDR2 FQNEAQ (reference sequence). The V gene lost 5 bases and the J gene lost 9 bases, with 10 bases spanning the gap. The CDR3 bases are TGTGCCAGCAGCCGCGGGACTCGGGAGCTGTTTTTT. Its translation is CASSRGTRELFF.

The chain joins TRBV20-1 to TRBJ1-6; D might be TRBD1 (5 bases). The ends were cut back, 0 bases at V and 13 bases at J, with 16 bases in the middle. The CDR3 extends over 14 amino acids. Germline V lookup: CDR1 DFQATT, CDR2 SNEGSKA (reference sequence). The CDR3 nucleotides are TGCAGTGCTAGAGATGGTGAAGGGGCAACTCCCCTCCACTTT. Translated: CSARDGEGATPLHF.

The rearrangement uses TRBV28 and TRBJ2-5; D tentatively reads TRBD1 or TRBD2 (5 bases each). V dropped 11 bases and J dropped 4 bases, with 14 bases sitting between them. This CDR3 comprises 12 residues. Germline loops: CDR1 MDHEN, CDR2 SYDVKM. The CDR3 nucleotides read TGTGCCGCCTCCGGGACCCTAGAGACCCAGTACTTC. Protein sequence: CAASGTLETQYF. Looking up the rest from reference TRBV28 and TRBJ2-5 gives the full variable domain: DVKVTQSSRYLVKRTGEKVFLECVQDMDHENMFWYRQDPGLGLRLIYFSYDVKMKEKGDIPEGYSVSREKKERFSLILESASTNQTSMYLCAASGTLETQYFGPGTRLLVL.

This clonotype has a handful of counts. The chain has TRBV5-1 and TRBJ1-4, with D possibly being TRBD1 (5 bases). Per germline, CDR1 SGHRS and CDR2 YFSETQ. Trimming removed 4 bases at V and 8 bases at J, with 15 bases between. CDR3 length: 14 residues. The CDR3 nucleotides are TGCGCCAGCAGCCCGGGACGACCAGGGGAAAAACTGTTTTTT. Its translation: CASSPGRPGEKLFF.

This clonotype was seen a handful of times. The rearrangement uses TRBV7-9 and TRBJ2-3; D gene uncertain. Looked up from germline, CDR1 is SEHNR and CDR2 is FQNEAQ (reference sequence). With 6 bases removed from V and 3 bases from J, the gap between germline ends came to 19 bases. This CDR3 comprises 16 residues. Here the CDR3 reads CASRQTFSLGTDTQYF. Here the CDR3 DNA reads TGTGCCAGCAGACAGACTTTTAGCCTCGGAACAGATACGCAGTATTTT. Drawing the rest from reference TRBV7-9 and TRBJ2-3, the complete variable domain is DTGVSQNPRHKITKRGQNVTFRCDPISEHNRLYWYRQTLGQGPEFLTYFQNEAQLEKSRLLSDRFSAERPKGSFSTLEIQRTEQGDSAMYLCASRQTFSLGTDTQYFGPGTRLTVL.

The V call is TRBV3-1, the J call TRBJ1-6; D not resolved. CDR3 length: 16 residues. Germline values: CDR1 LGHDT, CDR2 YNNKEL (reference sequence). The germline V and J ends were trimmed by 1 base and 7 bases, with 14 bases remaining between them. The CDR3 coding sequence is TGTGCCAGCAGCCAAGGTTTGCCCCCGACCAATTCACCCCTCCACTTT. Translating gives CASSQGLPPTNSPLHF.

Comments on this clonotype: The junction departs from germline at one end; a sequencing error may be responsible. The chain uses TRBV15 and TRBJ2-7; 8 bases are a match to TRBD2. In germline, CDR1 is LNHNV, CDR2 YYDKDF (reference sequence). The CDR3 has 15 amino acids. CDR3 coding DNA: TGTGCCACCAGCAGAGTCCCGGGAGGGGTCCACGAGCAGTGCTTC. As protein: CATSRVPGGVHEQCF.

This clonotype was detected a few times. The CDR3 is CSVEGENEQFF. CDR3 DNA: TGCAGCGTTGAGGGGGAGAATGAGCAGTTCTTC. The chain carries TRBV29-1 and TRBJ2-1; D could derive from TRBD1 or TRBD2 (5 bases each). Trimming stripped 3 bases from V and 7 bases from J, with 7 bases between. CDR3 length: 11 residues. CDR1 and CDR2 from the germline V gene are SQVTM and ANQGSEA.

This chain links TRBV6-5 with TRBJ1-5; D is unresolved. This CDR3 is built from 13 residues. The germline gives CDR1 MNHEY, CDR2 SVGAGI. V lost 4 bases to trimming and J lost 6 bases, with 10 bases between them. In nucleotides, the CDR3 is TGTGCCAGCAGTTCAGCGGCAGGTCAGCCCCAGCATTTT. Protein: CASSSAAGQPQHF.

Only a few counts were recorded for this clonotype. Because the CDR3 is missing its conserved closing phenylalanine or tryptophan, this is likely a read error. The chain is built from TRBV7-3 and TRBJ2-7; D might be TRBD2 (7 bases). The CDR3 consists of 15 residues. Germline values: CDR1 SGHTA, CDR2 FQGTGA. V was clipped by 1 base and J by 3 bases, with 13 bases between them. The CDR3 loop reads CASSLMGGGYYEQYL. The CDR3 DNA is TGTGCCAGCAGCTTAATGGGCGGGGGCTACTACGAGCAGTACCTC.

The chain carries TRBV4-1 and TRBJ2-5; D possibly corresponds to TRBD2 (6 bases). The J call could be wrong; TRBJ2-1 is a better fit for the DNA end. The CDR3 loop spans 12 amino acids. The germline CDR1 and CDR2 sequences are MGHRA and YSYEKL. The CDR3 is CASGGGGNEQFF. CDR3 bases: TGCGCCAGTGGCGGTGGGGGGAATGAGCAGTTCTTC.

This chain joins TRBV11-2 and TRBJ2-1; 12 nucleotides align to TRBD2. There are 14 residues in the CDR3. Losses at the gene ends were 3 bases for V and 10 bases for J; bases not matched to a gene: 4. The germline V gene has CDR1 SGHAT and CDR2 FQNNGV. The CDR3 loop reads CASSFLAGGFEQFF. The CDR3 DNA sequence: TGTGCCAGCAGCTTCCTAGCGGGGGGGTTCGAGCAGTTCTTC.

The V and J genes are TRBV20-1 and TRBJ1-1, with no clear D. CDR3 size: 13 residues. V was trimmed by 5 bases and J by 6 bases, leaving 16 bases between them. Germline V gene sequence: CDR1 DFQATT, CDR2 SNEGSKA (reference sequence). The CDR3: CSAPRLANAEAFF. The CDR3 DNA follows: TGCAGTGCTCCGAGGTTGGCGAATGCTGAAGCTTTCTTT.

The rearrangement uses TRBV20-1 and TRBJ2-5, with 9 nucleotides matching TRBD2. V was pared by 0 bases and J by 7 bases, with 15 bases of the junction left unmatched. Looked up from germline, CDR1 is DFQATT and CDR2 is SNEGSKA (reference sequence). The CDR3 is 17 amino acids. CDR3 coding DNA: TGCAGTGCTAGAGATTGGGCGGGGGGGCAAGCGATTGGGACCCAGTACTTC. This gives the protein CSARDWAGGQAIGTQYF.

This clonotype has a handful of counts. V gene TRBV4-2 combines with J gene TRBJ2-1, with D hard to call. Germline V gene sequence: CDR1 LGHNA, CDR2 YNFKEQ. With 0 bases removed from V and 8 bases from J, the gap between germline ends came to 8 bases. The CDR3 runs to 13 residues. CDR3 sequence reads: CASSQDPLYEQFF. The DNA of the CDR3 is TGTGCCAGCAGCCAAGACCCTCTCTATGAGCAGTTCTTC.

V is TRBV2 and J is TRBJ2-5; TRBD2 matches 10 bases. Trimming cost V 4 bases and J 3 bases; bases outside gene matches: 11. The CDR3 runs 17 residues. The germline V gene has CDR1 SNHLY and CDR2 FYNNEI. The CDR3 region has the DNA TGTGCCAGCAGTGTAGGACACGGGACTAGCGTCGAAGAGACCCAGTACTTC. Protein product: CASSVGHGTSVEETQYF.

This clonotype was observed a handful of times. This chain links TRBV9 with TRBJ2-1; D unresolved. Germline-derived CDR1 and CDR2 are SGDLS and YYNGEE. V lost 6 bases, J lost 2 bases, and 12 bases lay in between. This CDR3 has 14 residues. Here the CDR3 DNA reads TGTGCCAGCACCTCCGAGAGCGCCTACAATGAGCAGTTCTTC. Its protein is CASTSESAYNEQFF.

V usage is TRBV27 and J usage is TRBJ2-3; 9 positions match TRBD2. V was clipped by 5 bases and J by 1 base; unmatched bases: 7. CDR3 length equals 16 residues. Per the germline V gene, CDR1 is MNHEY and CDR2 is SMNVEV (reference sequence). The CDR3 DNA reads as TGTGCCAGCAGTGAATCAGCGGGAGGACGCACAGATACGCAGTATTTT. Encoded protein: CASSESAGGRTDTQYF.

This sequence joins TRBV29-1 and TRBJ2-7; 10 positions match TRBD1. This CDR3 is built from 14 residues. Germline values: CDR1 SQVTM, CDR2 ANQGSEA. V lost 6 bases, J lost 5 bases, and 10 bases stayed unmatched. DNA for the CDR3: TGCAGCGTGTGGGGGGGACAGGGGCCGAACGAGCAGTACTTC. Residues: CSVWGGQGPNEQYF.

This clonotype was counted a few times. The V and J genes are TRBV4-1 and TRBJ1-5; D remains ambiguous. V gave up 3 bases and J gave up 7 bases, with 10 bases separating them. The CDR3 spans 13 residues. Germline V gene lookup returns CDR1 MGHRA and CDR2 YSYEKL. CDR3 DNA: TGCGCCAGCAGCCAGATACCTGGACAGCCCCAGCATTTT. Translated: CASSQIPGQPQHF.